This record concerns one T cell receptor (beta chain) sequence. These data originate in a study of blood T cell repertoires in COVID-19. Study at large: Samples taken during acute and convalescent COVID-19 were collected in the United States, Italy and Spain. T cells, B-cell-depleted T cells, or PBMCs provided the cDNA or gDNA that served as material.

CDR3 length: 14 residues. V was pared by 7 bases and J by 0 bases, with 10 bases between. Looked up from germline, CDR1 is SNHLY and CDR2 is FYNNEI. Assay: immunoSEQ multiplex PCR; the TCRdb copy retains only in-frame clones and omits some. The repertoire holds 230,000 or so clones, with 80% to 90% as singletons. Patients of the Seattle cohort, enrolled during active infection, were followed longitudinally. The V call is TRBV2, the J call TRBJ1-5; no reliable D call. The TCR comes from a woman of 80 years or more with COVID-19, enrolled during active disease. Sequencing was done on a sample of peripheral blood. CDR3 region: CASTTGNSNQPQHF. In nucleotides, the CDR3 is TGTGCCAGCACGACTGGAAATAGCAATCAGCCCCAGCATTTT.